This is a list of T cell receptor beta chains from one sample in a study of T cell changes during pregnancy in multiple sclerosis. The data were produced by immunoSEQ multiplex PCR, yet TCRdb's version contains in-frame clones alone and is incomplete. The sample carries more than 50,000 clones, around 94% recorded once. The sequenced sample was CD8+ T cells from peripheral blood mononuclear cells, obtained after pregnancy. The receptors were sampled from a female donor with multiple sclerosis, enrolled in a pregnancy study. Both conserved end residues are part of each CDR3. The D gene is left open where the match is weak. For some rows the clone size is stated as once, few or many, or as a class when expanded; others skip it.

>TRBJ2-7|TRBV30|-|TRBD1
CAWETTTGHEQYF
>TRBJ1-1|TRBV28|-|TRBD1
CASSLFNRGRGAFF
>TRBJ2-7|TRBV13|once|TRBD2
CASSWRERVGEQYF
>TRBJ2-7|TRBV19|-|TRBD1
CASSMGQGYEQYF
>TRBJ2-7|TRBV19|-|TRBD2
CASSTGTSGSFHEQYF
>TRBJ2-5|TRBV9|-|-
CASSVFQGGGETQYF
>TRBJ2-5|TRBV4-1|once|TRBD1
CASSQEQGALRETQYF
>TRBJ2-5|TRBV30|-|TRBD2
CAWSVNSRLAGDTQYF
>TRBJ2-1|TRBV19|-|TRBD1
CASSIDGTVYNEQFF
>TRBJ2-7|TRBV5-1|-|TRBD2
CASSLNWGLAGIDEQYF
>TRBJ1-1|TRBV7-9|once|-
CASSLRGSGTEAFF
>TRBJ2-3|TRBV19|-|TRBD2
CASSVGLLAGVTDTQYF
>TRBJ1-1|TRBV28|-|TRBD1
CASSLWRGQMNTEAFF
>TRBJ2-3|TRBV5-1|-|TRBD2
CASSSPPTSESTDTQYF
>TRBJ2-7|TRBV27|-|-
CGSGLLYEQYF
>TRBJ1-5|TRBV23-1|once|-
CASSQSSGKGNQPQHF
>TRBJ2-3|TRBV9|-|TRBD2
CASSEGRGNTDTQYF
>TRBJ2-7|TRBV28|-|TRBD1
CASCSQGIYEQYF
>TRBJ2-7|TRBV27|-|TRBD1
CASSLSGQIYEQYF
>TRBJ2-7|TRBV4-1|-|-
CASSSTAGEQYF
>TRBJ2-7|TRBV7-2|-|TRBD1
CASALTGTGVYEQYF
>TRBJ2-7|TRBV19|-|TRBD1
CASSPPWGQRTYEQYF
>TRBJ2-7|TRBV9|-|-
CASSVGGHGSYEQYF
>TRBJ1-5|TRBV5-4|-|-
CASSLWGRVRDDSNQPQHF
>TRBJ1-1|TRBV4-2|-|-
CASSQWFGMNTEAFF
>TRBJ2-2|TRBV6-5|-|TRBD2
CASSLGLAGAPPVFF
>TRBJ1-3|TRBV15|-|-
CATSRDFGGENTIYF
>TRBJ2-5|TRBV7-9|-|TRBD1
CASSSTGGETQYF
>TRBJ2-2|TRBV5-1|-|TRBD1
CASSLRQGASGELFF
>TRBJ2-7|TRBV28|-|-
CASSPGTTGYGDEQYF
>TRBJ1-1|TRBV9|-|-
CASSVVSTEAFF
>TRBJ2-7|TRBV19|-|-
CATPVGGEQYF
>TRBJ2-3|TRBV9|-|TRBD1
CASSPWGQSTDTQYF
>TRBJ2-2|TRBV28|-|-
CASNPQRLAETGELFF
>TRBJ2-3|TRBV5-4|-|TRBD2
CASSLDSGRSTDTQYF
>TRBJ2-1|TRBV9|once|TRBD2
CASSDSGSSYNEQFF
>TRBJ2-1|TRBV10-3|-|-
CAISDENEQFF
>TRBJ1-5|TRBV28|few|-
CASSLLRQGLNQPQHF
>TRBJ2-7|TRBV19|-|-
CASSVQGGEQYF
>TRBJ2-7|TRBV28|-|TRBD1
CASGITGDEQYF
>TRBJ1-5|TRBV4-2|-|-
CASRNGGQPQHF